This T cell receptor (beta chain) was identified during a study of identical twins. The CDR3 runs to 14 residues. Losses at the gene ends were 3 bases for V and 2 bases for J; bases not matched to a gene: 3. Germline assignment: CDR1 GTSNPN and CDR2 SVGIG (reference sequence). With regard to this clonotype: Its antigen is currently unknown.

Using its own MiXCR run on the 5' RACE reads, TCRdb lists one record per CDR3 protein. The profile shows around 670,000 distinct CDR3 sequences, 6% to 6.5% of them singletons. The study's findings and limits: Low generation-probability sequences were in excess among twin-shared out-of-frame alpha sequences.

Sequencing was carried out using naive T cells sorted from blood. This clonotype was obtained from a man between 18 and 35 years old in good health. The chain is built from TRBV30 and TRBJ2-2, with TRBD2 identical over 7 bases. CDR3 coding DNA: TGTGCCTGGAGAATAGCGGGTAACACCGGGGAGCTGTTTTTT. It is translated as CAWRIAGNTGELFF.